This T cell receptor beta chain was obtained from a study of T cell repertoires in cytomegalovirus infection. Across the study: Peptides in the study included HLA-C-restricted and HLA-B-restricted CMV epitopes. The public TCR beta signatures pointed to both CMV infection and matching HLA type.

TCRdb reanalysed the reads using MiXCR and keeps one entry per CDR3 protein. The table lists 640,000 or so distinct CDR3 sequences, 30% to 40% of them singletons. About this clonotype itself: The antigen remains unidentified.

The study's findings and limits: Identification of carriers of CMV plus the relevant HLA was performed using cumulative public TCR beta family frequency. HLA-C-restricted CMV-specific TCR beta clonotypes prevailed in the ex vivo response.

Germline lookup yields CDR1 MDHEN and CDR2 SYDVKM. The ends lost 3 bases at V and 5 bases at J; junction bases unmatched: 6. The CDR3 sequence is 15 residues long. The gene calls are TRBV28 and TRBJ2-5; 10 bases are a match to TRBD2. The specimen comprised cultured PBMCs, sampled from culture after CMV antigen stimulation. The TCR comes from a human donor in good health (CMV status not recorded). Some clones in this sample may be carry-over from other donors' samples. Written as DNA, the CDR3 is TGTGCCAGCAGTTTCACAGCGGGGGGGCGGGAGACCCAGTACTTC. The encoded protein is CASSFTAGGRETQYF.